This T cell receptor beta chain was documented in a study of blood T cell repertoires in COVID-19 (dated by TCRdb to the early 2020s). Regarding the research as a whole: Collaborator samples came from the United States, Italy and Spain and covered acute and convalescent phases of COVID-19. The prospective study material was composed of cDNA or gDNA derived from T cells, B-cell-depleted T cells, or PBMCs. Subjects who had been exposed to COVID-19, were actively infected with it, or had recovered from it provided the deeply sampled blood TCRbeta repertoires that made up the dataset. The repertoires were made available in a free public database intended to serve as a resource for research on the immune response to SARS-CoV-2. Samples were obtained from the ongoing ImmuneRACE study (first 160 participants) and from approximately 1,200 subjects provided by 6 global collaborators. The sample metadata nearly always contained a de-identified subject ID, COVID-19 status, age in years and sex. Where available, HLA class I and class II types were taken from metadata supplied by the sample provider and were not determined by assay-based typing. Overall study results and their limits: The amount of clinical and demographic metadata varied by source and participant and was provided uncurated.

The immunoSEQ Assay, a bias-controlled multiplex PCR, was used to amplify TCRbeta CDR3 regions from genomic DNA. The study's own analysis went as follows. Nucleated cell counts per sample were estimated from amplification of reference gene primers within the assay. Sequence reads were collapsed and filtered to measure the absolute abundance of every unique TCRbeta CDR3 rearrangement. Productive Simpson clonality was computed per sample as the square root of Simpson's diversity index over productive rearrangements. Sourced from immuneACCESS, this table was stored by TCRdb with only in-frame sequences that have V and J called. A share of the clones is absent; for the studies checked, an unresolved V gene accounts for under half, and the remainder has no known explanation. From that table come the V and J calls and clone size; the DNA was used to work out D and trimming. This sample is represented by some 350,000 clones; 85% to 90% of them were singletons. The biggest ten clones account for about 6.5% of the sample.

Whole blood was collected in K2EDTA tubes by collaborating institutions according to the institutions' own protocols. Collaborator samples were shipped for TCRbeta analysis as frozen whole blood, isolated PBMCs, or DNA extracted from either sample type. CDR1 SGHAT and CDR2 FQDESV are derived from the germline V gene (reference sequence). Cut back by 5 bases and 3 bases, the V and J ends lie 14 bases apart. From its cysteine to its phenylalanine, the CDR3 spans 15 amino acids. Solely the CDR3 DNA is kept, with 45 bases framed from the first base. A word on this clone: No antigen is known for it. Per-nucleotide qualities are absent, and no much larger clonotype sits a single base away.

The source of this sequence is a man aged 18 to 35 with active or convalescent COVID-19. Material: peripheral blood. This chain joins TRBV11-1 to TRBJ2-1, with the D gene call left open. The CDR3 protein is CASSRRRADYNEQFF. The DNA sequence follows: TGTGCCAGCAGCCGACGCCGTGCGGACTACAATGAGCAGTTCTTC.